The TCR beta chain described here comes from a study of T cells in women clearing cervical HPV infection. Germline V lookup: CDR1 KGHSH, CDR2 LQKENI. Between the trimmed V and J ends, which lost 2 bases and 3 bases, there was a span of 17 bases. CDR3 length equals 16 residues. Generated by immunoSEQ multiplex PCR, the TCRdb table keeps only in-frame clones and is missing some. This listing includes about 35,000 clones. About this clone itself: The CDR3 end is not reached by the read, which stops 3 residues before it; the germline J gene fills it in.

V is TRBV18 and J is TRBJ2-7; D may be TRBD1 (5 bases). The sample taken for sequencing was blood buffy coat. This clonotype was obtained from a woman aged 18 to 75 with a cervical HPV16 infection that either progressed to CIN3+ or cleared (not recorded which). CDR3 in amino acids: CASSPVLQGSIYEQYF. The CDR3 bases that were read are TGTGCCAGCTCACCAGTTCTCCAGGGTTCCATCTACGAG.